One T cell receptor beta chain is described in this entry. Here immunoSEQ multiplex PCR was the method, and the copy in TCRdb shows in-frame clones only, minus some. Of around 83,000 clones listed, about 90% are singletons. Deletions cut 7 bases from V and 2 bases from J, with 8 bases between. This CDR3 contains 12 residues. Germline V gene sequence: CDR1 SGHNT, CDR2 YENEEA. The sample comes from a study of technical replicates of blood from a handful of donors. The TCR comes from a human donor in good health. Some clones in this sample may be carry-over from other donors' samples. The chain carries TRBV11-3 and TRBJ2-5; D perhaps matches TRBD1 (6 bases). The specimen sequenced was T cells isolated from PBMCs. The CDR3 nucleotides are TGTGCCAGCACCGGACAGCAAGAGACCCAGTACTTC. Translation gives CASTGQQETQYF.